The rows below give T cell receptor beta chains drawn from one sample of a study of Ad26.COV2.S vaccination and SARS-CoV-2 variants. Clones were sequenced by immunoSEQ multiplex PCR, and TCRdb holds only the in-frame ones, with some missing. The sample lists 430,000 or so clones, more than 80% occurring once. Sequences were derived from peripheral blood, sampled in a trial of Ad26.COV2.S vaccine versus placebo. The source is a person between 18 and 59 years old who received the Ad26.COV2.S COVID-19 vaccine or a placebo. Each CDR3 is given with its conserved first and last residue. A D gene is named only where the DNA matches it firmly. Some rows mark clone size as missing; the rest say once, few, many or name a class of expanded clone.

J: TRBJ2-5; size: NA; V: TRBV3-1/TRBV3-2; D: TRBD2; CDR3: CASSPMLGGSQETQYF; DNA: TGTGCCAGCAGCCCTATGCTGGGAGGGAGTCAAGAGACCCAGTACTTC
J: TRBJ1-1; size: NA; V: TRBV2; D: NA; CDR3: CASSELTVNTEAFF; DNA: TGTGCCAGCAGTGAATTGACGGTGAACACTGAAGCTTTCTTT
J: TRBJ2-3; size: NA; V: TRBV7-2; D: NA; CDR3: CASSPYLTDTQYF; DNA: TGTGCCAGCAGCCCCTACCTGACAGATACGCAGTATTTT
J: TRBJ1-2; size: NA; V: TRBV6-5; D: TRBD1; CDR3: CASSYLDRESLGYTF; DNA: TGTGCCAGCAGTTACCTGGACAGGGAATCTCTCGGCTACACCTTC
J: TRBJ2-2; size: NA; V: TRBV4-3; D: NA; CDR3: CASSQEAGRPVPGELFF; DNA: TGCGCCAGCAGCCAAGAGGCAGGGCGACCCGTCCCCGGGGAGCTGTTTTTT
J: TRBJ2-7; size: NA; V: TRBV16; D: TRBD2; CDR3: CASSQYGRAKEQYF; DNA: TGTGCCAGCAGCCAATACGGGAGGGCCAAAGAGCAGTACTTC
J: TRBJ2-1; size: NA; V: TRBV12-3/TRBV12-4; D: TRBD1; CDR3: CASKVTGVHEQFF; DNA: TGTGCCAGCAAAGTAACAGGGGTCCATGAGCAGTTCTTC
J: TRBJ1-1; size: NA; V: TRBV19; D: NA; CDR3: CATNRGITEAFF; DNA: TGTGCCACGAACCGGGGCATCACTGAAGCTTTCTTT
J: TRBJ2-2; size: NA; V: TRBV25-1; D: NA; CDR3: CASSSPGHGNTGELFF; DNA: TGTGCCAGCAGTTCCCCGGGACACGGGAACACCGGGGAGCTGTTTTTT
J: TRBJ2-7; size: NA; V: TRBV12-3/TRBV12-4; D: NA; CDR3: CASRLWDEQYF; DNA: TGTGCCAGCAGGCTTTGGGACGAGCAGTACTTC
J: TRBJ1-2; size: NA; V: TRBV27; D: NA; CDR3: CASSLDGAYGYTF; DNA: TGTGCCAGCAGTTTAGATGGGGCCTATGGCTACACCTTC
J: TRBJ2-7; size: NA; V: TRBV11-2; D: NA; CDR3: CASSLAGHEQYF; DNA: TGTGCCAGCAGCTTGGCAGGCCACGAGCAGTACTTC
J: TRBJ2-1; size: NA; V: TRBV5-4; D: TRBD2; CDR3: CASSQLAGEYNEQFF; DNA: TGTGCCAGCAGCCAGCTAGCGGGAGAGTACAATGAGCAGTTCTTC
J: TRBJ2-2; size: NA; V: TRBV30; D: NA; CDR3: CAWMGRFGTGELFF; DNA: TGTGCCTGGATGGGCCGGTTTGGCACCGGGGAGCTGTTTTTT
J: TRBJ2-5; size: NA; V: TRBV5-4; D: TRBD1; CDR3: CASSRQGAVETQYF; DNA: TGTGCCAGCAGCAGACAGGGGGCGGTGGAGACCCAGTACTTC
J: TRBJ2-1; size: once; V: TRBV11-2; D: NA; CDR3: CASSLAGADEQFF; DNA: TGTGCCAGCAGCTTAGCCGGGGCGGATGAGCAGTTCTTC
J: TRBJ2-1; size: NA; V: TRBV5-8; D: TRBD1; CDR3: CAITRRDREFDEQFF; DNA: TGTGCCATCACCAGACGGGACAGGGAATTCGATGAGCAGTTCTTC
J: TRBJ2-3; size: NA; V: TRBV10-3; D: TRBD2; CDR3: CAIRPAGPDTQYF; DNA: TGTGCCATCAGACCAGCGGGGCCAGATACGCAGTATTTT
J: TRBJ1-5; size: NA; V: TRBV12-3/TRBV12-4; D: TRBD1; CDR3: CASQRDRYQPQHF; DNA: TGTGCCAGCCAAAGGGACAGATATCAGCCCCAGCATTTT
J: TRBJ1-2; size: NA; V: TRBV7-9; D: TRBD1; CDR3: CASSSGQGLGRYGYTF; DNA: TGTGCCAGCAGCTCGGGACAGGGTTTGGGGCGCTATGGCTACACCTTC
J: TRBJ2-3; size: NA; V: TRBV19; D: NA; CDR3: CASSIGASTDTQYF; DNA: TGTGCCAGTAGTATAGGTGCTAGCACAGATACGCAGTATTTT
J: TRBJ2-6; size: NA; V: TRBV6-5; D: NA; CDR3: CASSRGGTGANVLTF; DNA: TGTGCCAGCAGTAGAGGGGGGACCGGGGCCAACGTCCTGACTTTC
J: TRBJ1-4; size: NA; V: TRBV3-1/TRBV3-2; D: NA; CDR3: CASSQTGSTNEKLFF; DNA: TGTGCCAGCAGCCAAACAGGCTCAACTAATGAAAAACTGTTTTTT
J: TRBJ2-7; size: few; V: TRBV27; D: TRBD1; CDR3: CASSRDRGYEQYF; DNA: TGTGCCAGCAGTAGGGACAGGGGTTACGAGCAGTACTTC
J: TRBJ2-1; size: NA; V: TRBV27; D: NA; CDR3: CASSLTTGSAYNEQFF; DNA: TGTGCCAGCAGTCTCACGACGGGGAGCGCGTACAATGAGCAGTTCTTC
J: TRBJ2-7; size: NA; V: TRBV4-3; D: TRBD1; CDR3: CASSQRTGGTRSSYEQYF; DNA: TGCGCCAGCAGCCAGCGAACAGGGGGCACCAGGAGCTCCTACGAGCAGTACTTC
J: TRBJ2-3; size: NA; V: TRBV2; D: TRBD2; CDR3: CASSDAGTSGTDTQYF; DNA: TGTGCCAGCAGTGATGCCGGGACTAGCGGCACAGATACGCAGTATTTT
J: TRBJ2-3; size: NA; V: TRBV12-5; D: NA; CDR3: CASGLVKGGTQYF; DNA: TGTGCTAGTGGTTTGGTAAAAGGAGGTACGCAGTATTTT
J: TRBJ1-5; size: once; V: TRBV7-4; D: NA; CDR3: CASSPIGGQPQHF; DNA: TGTGCCAGCAGCCCCATCGGAGGTCAGCCCCAGCATTTT
J: TRBJ2-3; size: NA; V: TRBV24-1; D: NA; CDR3: CATSDSQPSTDTQYF; DNA: TGTGCCACCAGTGATTCTCAGCCGAGCACAGATACGCAGTATTTT
J: TRBJ1-1; size: NA; V: TRBV5-4; D: NA; CDR3: CASSLPEGRNTEAFF; DNA: TGTGCCAGCAGCTTGCCGGAGGGTCGGAACACTGAAGCTTTCTTT
J: TRBJ2-3; size: NA; V: TRBV15; D: NA; CDR3: CATSRRDLTDTQYF; DNA: TGTGCCACCAGCAGACGAGACCTTACAGATACGCAGTATTTT
J: TRBJ2-6; size: NA; V: TRBV7-2; D: NA; CDR3: CASSLGGTGANVLTF; DNA: TGTGCCAGCAGCTTGGGCGGCACTGGGGCCAACGTCCTGACTTTC
J: TRBJ2-1; size: NA; V: TRBV10-2; D: TRBD1; CDR3: CASSGTGHEQFF; DNA: TGCGCCAGCAGTGGGACAGGGCATGAGCAGTTCTTC
J: TRBJ2-3; size: NA; V: TRBV4-1; D: NA; CDR3: CASSQEGRGLLLDTQYF; DNA: TGCGCCAGCAGCCAAGAGGGCCGCGGCCTCTTATTGGATACGCAGTATTTT
J: TRBJ2-1; size: NA; V: TRBV6-5; D: NA; CDR3: CASRLGNEQFF; DNA: TGTGCCAGCAGATTGGGTAATGAGCAGTTCTTC
J: TRBJ1-5; size: NA; V: TRBV5-8; D: NA; CDR3: CASSPGDRRGYGGPQHF; DNA: TGTGCCAGCAGCCCTGGAGACCGCAGGGGTTATGGTGGGCCCCAGCATTTT
J: TRBJ2-1; size: few; V: TRBV7-9; D: NA; CDR3: CASSKPNDGNEQFF; DNA: TGTGCCAGCAGCAAGCCCAACGATGGGAATGAGCAGTTCTTC
J: TRBJ2-1; size: NA; V: TRBV14; D: NA; CDR3: CASSQRLGFVQQFF; DNA: TGTGCCAGCAGCCAGCGACTTGGATTCGTGCAGCAGTTCTTC
J: TRBJ1-1; size: NA; V: TRBV4-2; D: NA; CDR3: CASSQVRDTEAFF; DNA: TGTGCCAGCAGCCAAGTTCGGGACACTGAAGCTTTCTTT
J: TRBJ1-3; size: NA; V: TRBV4-3; D: NA; CDR3: CASSQGGGHGGNTIYF; DNA: TGCGCCAGCAGCCAAGGTGGGGGGCATGGGGGAAACACCATATATTTT